The 30 T cell receptor beta chains listed next were all sequenced from one sample in a study of post-analysis software for immune sequencing data. Study-level results: About five TRBV segments were more frequent in patients than controls; TRBV5-6, TRBV5-1 and TRBV20-1 belonged to this group.

Prepared libraries of TCR beta cDNA carried unique molecular identifiers. TCRdb recomputed calls from the PCR reads with MiXCR, one row per CDR3 protein. Of about 460,000 distinct CDR3 sequences in the sample, nearly 45% are singletons; the top ten hold around an eighth. Their recognized antigens are unknown. Sequences were obtained from blood. These receptors were obtained from a girl under 18 with multiple sclerosis.

The V call is TRBV10-3, the J call TRBJ2-2; the match to TRBD2 covers 9 bases. Losses at the gene ends were 6 bases for V and 2 bases for J; bases not matched to a gene: 13. The CDR3 is made up of 18 amino acids. Germline V CDR1 and CDR2: ENHRY, SYGVKD. CDR3 coding DNA: TGTGCCATCAGGGCTTATCCCAGACTAGCGGAAAACACCGGGGAGCTGTTTTTT. Protein product: CAIRAYPRLAENTGELFF.

V usage is TRBV5-6 and J usage is TRBJ2-7; 9 positions match TRBD1. This CDR3 region has 15 residues. Germline-derived CDR1 and CDR2 are SGHDT and YYEEEE. The ends lost 2 bases at V and 1 base at J; junction bases unmatched: 4. The CDR3 protein is CASSFVGQGSYEQYF. The CDR3 nucleotides are TGTGCCAGCAGCTTCGTTGGACAGGGGTCCTACGAGCAGTACTTC.

This clonotype was seen a handful of times. V gene TRBV7-9 combines with J gene TRBJ2-4; TRBD1 matches 7 bases. Matching the DNA end better, TRBJ2-7 makes the J call doubtful. Germline-derived CDR1 and CDR2 are SEHNR and FQNEAQ (reference sequence). This CDR3 has 14 amino acids. CDR3 nucleotide sequence: TGTGCCAGCAGCCCGACAGGGATCCTCTACGAGCAGTACTTC. It translates to CASSPTGILYEQYF.

In this sample, this clonotype turned up a few times. The rearrangement joins TRBV29-1 to TRBJ1-2, with 8 bases that match TRBD1. Unmatched junction bases numbered 6, after V lost 6 bases and J lost 3 bases. Germline V gene sequence: CDR1 SQVTM, CDR2 ANQGSEA. This CDR3 has 13 amino acids. The CDR3 DNA is TGCAGCGTCGGTAAGGGACAGGACTATGGCTACACCTTC. It specifies CSVGKGQDYGYTF.

The chain combines TRBV7-2 with TRBJ2-4; 12 bases map to TRBD1. The better agreement between TRBJ2-7 and the DNA end casts doubt on the J call. CDR3 length equals 18 residues. Germline V gene sequence: CDR1 SGHTA, CDR2 FQGNSA. The CDR3 region is CASSLNVRRAGQGAEQYF. CDR3 in DNA: TGTGCCAGCAGCTTAAATGTCAGACGGGCGGGACAGGGGGCCGAGCAGTACTTC.

The chain employs TRBV12-3 or TRBV12-4 and TRBJ2-1; no firm D call. The V gene lost 2 bases and the J gene lost 4 bases, with 6 bases spanning the gap. The CDR3 totals 13 residues. CDR3 nucleotide sequence: TGTGCCAGCAGTTTAAGGCCTTACAATGAGCAGTTCTTC. Residues: CASSLRPYNEQFF.

A few counts support this clonotype. This rearrangement joins TRBV28 to TRBJ2-1, with 7 bases that match TRBD1. V dropped 4 bases and J dropped 6; count of bases not matched to a gene: 6. The germline gives CDR1 MDHEN, CDR2 SYDVKM. CDR3 length equals 14 residues. The CDR3 spells CASSWTGTCNEQFF. In DNA form, the CDR3 reads TGTGCCAGCAGTTGGACAGGCACCTGCAATGAGCAGTTCTTC.

This clonotype was picked up a small number of times. This chain joins TRBV20-1 and TRBJ2-5; a possible D gene is TRBD1 (5 bases). CDR1 is DFQATT and CDR2 is SNEGSKA in the germline V gene (reference sequence). The CDR3 spans 12 residues. Trimming pared 2 bases from V and 2 bases from J, leaving 6 bases between. This chain's CDR3 is CSARRQQETQYF. CDR3 nucleotides: TGCAGTGCTAGAAGACAGCAAGAGACCCAGTACTTC.

There are a few counts of this clonotype. The J gene is TRBJ2-7, the V gene TRBV5-1; TRBD2 agrees at 8 bases. CDR1 and CDR2 from the germline V gene are SGHRS and YFSETQ. The CDR3 extends over 16 amino acids. V gave up 0 bases and J gave up 3 bases; unmatched junction bases: 8. Here the CDR3 reads CASSLGAGGPNYEQYF. The CDR3, as DNA: TGCGCCAGCAGCTTGGGTGCGGGAGGACCAAACTACGAGCAGTACTTC.

V is TRBV6-1 and J is TRBJ2-6; no firm D call. The V end lost 7 bases, the J end lost 0 bases, and 4 bases lay between the germline ends. The V gene's germline CDR1 is MNHNS and CDR2 SASEGT. This CDR3 has 13 amino acids. The DNA for the CDR3 is TGTGCCAGCACTGACTCTGGGGCCAACGTCCTGACTTTC. Translation: CASTDSGANVLTF.

Comment on this clonotype: Germline is not matched at one junction end, which may reflect a read error. The chain links TRBV9 to TRBJ2-3; possibly TRBD2 for D (6 bases). Germline CDR1 and CDR2: SGDLS and YYNGEE. The CDR3 is made up of 13 amino acids. Here the CDR3 reads CASGVGGKDTQYF. CDR3 coding DNA: TGTGCCAGCGGCGTAGGAGGGAAGGATACGCAGTATTTT.

This sequence joins TRBV18 and TRBJ2-6; 9 positions agree with TRBD1. This CDR3 is built from 19 residues. Looked up from germline, CDR1 is KGHSH and CDR2 is LQKENI. With V trimmed by 3 bases and J by 3 bases, 12 bases remained unmatched. CDR3 nucleotides: TGTGCCAGCTCACCCAGGGGACAGGGTGGATCTTATGGGGCCAACGTCCTGACTTTC. Translated, it gives CASSPRGQGGSYGANVLTF.

This clonotype showed up just a few times. The genes are TRBV12-3 or TRBV12-4 and TRBJ2-7, with D hard to call. Trimming took off 6 bases at V and 2 bases at J, with 8 bases between the two ends. This CDR3 has 12 amino acids. The DNA for the CDR3 is TGTGCCAGCAGCTACCAAACCTACGAGCAGTACTTC. It specifies CASSYQTYEQYF.

The V call is TRBV9, the J call TRBJ2-4, with D possibly being TRBD1 (6 bases). This CDR3 is 14 amino acids long. V was pared by 0 bases and J by 10 bases, with 14 bases between. The germline gives CDR1 SGDLS, CDR2 YYNGEE. CDR3 loop: CASSVVGERGIQYF. The CDR3 region has the DNA TGTGCCAGCAGCGTAGTTGGAGAAAGGGGGATTCAGTACTTC. Using reference TRBV9 and TRBJ2-4 for the parts outside the CDR3, the full variable domain is DSGVTQTPKHLITATGQRVTLRCSPRSGDLSVYWYQQSLDQGLQFLIQYYNGEERAKGNILERFSAQQFPDLHSELNLSSLELGDSALYFCASSVVGERGIQYFGAGTRLSVL.

In its sample, this clonotype was seen many times. This chain joins TRBV18 and TRBJ2-7, with D tentatively TRBD2 (5 bases). Germline V gene sequence: CDR1 KGHSH, CDR2 LQKENI. This CDR3 contains 13 residues. The V end was cut by 2 bases, the J end by 4 bases, with 9 bases between. CDR3 nucleotides: TGTGCCAGCTCACCAGGACTTGTATACGAGCAGTACTTC. It translates to CASSPGLVYEQYF. Supplemented by reference TRBV18 and TRBJ2-7, the full variable domain reads NAGVMQNPRHLVRRRGQEARLRCSPMKGHSHVYWYRQLPEEGLKFMVYLQKENIIDESGMPKERFSAEFPKEGPSILRIQQVVRGDSAAYFCASSPGLVYEQYFGPGTRLTVT.

About this clonotype: Germline and junction disagree at one end, which may indicate a read error. This chain connects TRBV4-2 to TRBJ2-3; 7 nucleotides match TRBD2. The CDR3 length is 15 residues. Per germline, CDR1 LGHNA and CDR2 YNFKEQ. The CDR3 sequence: CASSQTSSSTDTQYF. DNA of the CDR3: TGTGCCAGCAGCCAGACTAGCAGTAGCACGGATACGCAGTATTTT.

J is TRBJ2-5 and V is TRBV20-1; 8 nucleotides line up with TRBD2. With V trimmed by 1 base and J by 5 bases, 12 bases remained unmatched. CDR1 is DFQATT, CDR2 SNEGSKA, per germline (reference sequence). The length of the CDR3 is 16 residues. The CDR3 here is CSARVGGLAHGETQYF. The CDR3 nucleotides read TGCAGTGCTAGAGTGGGTGGACTAGCCCATGGGGAGACCCAGTACTTC.

This clonotype has more than one count but fewer than ten. The junction departs from the called germline gene at one end, perhaps through a read error. The rearrangement joins TRBV27 to TRBJ2-4, with 10 bases lining up with TRBD1. The J call could be wrong; TRBJ2-7 is a better fit for the DNA end. The CDR3 sequence is 14 residues long. CDR1 and CDR2 (germline): MNHEY, SMNVEV (reference sequence). CDR3 protein: CASRRTGGIYEQYF. The CDR3 DNA reads as TGTGCTAGCAGACGGACAGGGGGGATTTACGAGCAGTACTTC.

V gene TRBV7-3 combines with J gene TRBJ2-1; tentative D call: TRBD1 (6 bases). The CDR3 contains 14 residues. V was shortened by 5 bases and J by 5 bases, with 13 bases between the two germline ends. Germline loops: CDR1 SGHTA, CDR2 FQGTGA. The CDR3 loop reads CASSLGQPNNEQFF. CDR3 bases: TGTGCCAGCAGCCTTGGACAGCCTAACAATGAGCAGTTCTTC.

This clonotype has only a few counts. This chain connects TRBV29-1 to TRBJ2-7, with D perhaps TRBD2 (5 bases). V dropped 3 bases and J dropped 1 base, with 10 bases sitting between them. Germline values: CDR1 SQVTM, CDR2 ANQGSEA. The CDR3 extends over 13 amino acids. For the CDR3, the DNA is TGCAGCGTTGACGCTCGGGGATCCTACGAGCAGTACTTC. It encodes CSVDARGSYEQYF.

V gene TRBV5-6 combines with J gene TRBJ2-7, with a tentative D call TRBD2 (5 bases). The CDR3 has 14 amino acids. Trimming cost V 0 bases and J 8 bases, with 15 bases left between them. Per the germline V gene, CDR1 is SGHDT and CDR2 is YYEEEE. The CDR3 loop is CASSLAAGRTQQYF. The CDR3 DNA reads as TGTGCCAGCAGCTTGGCCGCGGGCCGGACCCAGCAGTACTTC.

The chain has TRBV7-8 and TRBJ2-7, with no clear D. The germline V gene encodes CDR1 SGHVS and CDR2 FQNEAQ. Trimming removed 2 bases from V and 7 bases from J, with 9 bases in between. The CDR3 extends over 12 amino acids. The CDR3 bases are TGTGCCAGCAGCTTATACGGTGGGGAGCAGTACTTC. Protein: CASSLYGGEQYF.

The CDR3 DNA reads TGCAGTGCTAGAGTGGAGGGGGCTGTAAGAGAGACCCAGTACTTC. The encoded protein is CSARVEGAVRETQYF. This chain joins TRBV20-1 and TRBJ2-5, with D possibly matching TRBD1 (7 bases). CDR3 length: 15 residues. The V gene lost 1 base and the J gene lost 4 bases, with 16 bases spanning the gap. Per the germline V gene, CDR1 is DFQATT and CDR2 is SNEGSKA (reference sequence).

This clonotype was counted between two and nine times. The chain recombines TRBV20-1 with TRBJ1-5; the D is unclear. CDR1 is DFQATT, CDR2 SNEGSKA, per germline (reference sequence). V dropped 3 bases and J dropped 7 bases, with 16 bases sitting between them. The CDR3 sequence is 14 residues long. In DNA, the CDR3 is TGCAGTGCTAGTCGACTTTCAGGCAGCCAGCCCCAGCATTTT. Its protein product is CSASRLSGSQPQHF.

This clonotype was detected only a few times. A read error may account for a junction end that differs from germline. V and J are TRBV15 and TRBJ1-5, with D unresolved. The V gene's germline CDR1 is LNHNV and CDR2 YYDKDF (reference sequence). This CDR3 spans 13 amino acids. The CDR3 DNA sequence: TGTGCCACCGGCAGAGATTGGGATCAGCCCCAGCATTTT. Translated: CATGRDWDQPQHF.

The genes are TRBV20-1 and TRBJ2-1; 10 positions match TRBD2. Germline V gene lookup returns CDR1 DFQATT and CDR2 SNEGSKA (reference sequence). CDR3 size: 12 residues. Written as DNA, the CDR3 is TGCAGGGTAGCGGGAGGAACGGATGAGCAGTTCTTC. Translation: CRVAGGTDEQFF.

This chain connects TRBV9 to TRBJ1-6; tentative D call: TRBD1 (5 bases). V was cut by 3 bases and J by 4 bases, with 17 bases left in between. This CDR3 is built from 17 residues. Germline CDR1 reads SGDLS; CDR2 reads YYNGEE. The DNA for the CDR3 is TGTGCCAGCAGCGCCCCCAGGGCAGGAGTTTATAATTCACCCCTCCACTTT. Residues: CASSAPRAGVYNSPLHF.

As regards this clonotype: One end of the junction fails to match germline, which may point to a read error. The chain recombines TRBV7-7 with TRBJ2-2; D is possibly TRBD1 (6 bases). The CDR3 contains 14 residues. Germline assignment: CDR1 SSHAT and CDR2 FNYEAQ (reference sequence). CDR3: CASSQGRNTGELFF. CDR3 coding DNA: TGTGCTAGCAGCCAGGGGAGGAACACCGGGGAGCTGTTTTTT. The entire variable domain, with the rest obtained from reference TRBV7-7 and TRBJ2-2, is as follows: GAGVSQSPRYKVTKRGQDVTLRCDPISSHATLYWYQQALGQGPEFLTYFNYEAQPDKSGLPSDRFSAERPEGSISTLTIQRTEQRDSAMYRCASSQGRNTGELFFGEGSRLTVL.

This chain joins TRBV6-5 and TRBJ2-1, with 7 bases matching TRBD2. J lost 7 bases, V lost 6 bases, and 3 bases had no gene match. The CDR3 has 12 residues. Germline CDR1 MNHEY, CDR2 SVGAGI. In nucleotides, the CDR3 is TGTGCCAGCAGCGGGAGGAGGAATGAGCAGTTCTTC. Protein product: CASSGRRNEQFF.

The chain links TRBV7-2 to TRBJ2-1; D is tentatively TRBD1 or TRBD2 (5 bases each). The V gene lost 5 bases and the J gene lost 4 bases, with 18 bases spanning the gap. CDR3 length: 16 residues. The germline V gene encodes CDR1 SGHTA and CDR2 FQGNSA. The CDR3 DNA reads as TGTGCCAGCAGCACCTCGGGGCTAGCAGATTACAATGAGCAGTTCTTC. Translation: CASSTSGLADYNEQFF.